Sequencing of this T cell receptor (beta chain) was carried out in a study of blood T cell repertoires in COVID-19. Libraries were prepared by immunoSEQ multiplex PCR; TCRdb keeps only in-frame clonotypes and omits some of them. This table has about 230,000 clones, 85% to 90% appearing once. The J segment lost 3 bases and the V segment lost 2 bases, leaving 0 bases of the junction unmatched. From germline, CDR1 is SQVTM and CDR2 ANQGSEA. CDR3 length: 13 amino acids. This clone was observed a handful of times. The TCR comes from a man aged 50 to 60 with COVID-19, enrolled during active disease. The rearrangement joins TRBV29-1 to TRBJ2-5, with 10 bases aligning to TRBD2. Source material: peripheral blood. The CDR3 here is CSVETSGKETQYF. The CDR3, as DNA: TGCAGCGTTGAAACTAGCGGGAAAGAGACCCAGTACTTC.